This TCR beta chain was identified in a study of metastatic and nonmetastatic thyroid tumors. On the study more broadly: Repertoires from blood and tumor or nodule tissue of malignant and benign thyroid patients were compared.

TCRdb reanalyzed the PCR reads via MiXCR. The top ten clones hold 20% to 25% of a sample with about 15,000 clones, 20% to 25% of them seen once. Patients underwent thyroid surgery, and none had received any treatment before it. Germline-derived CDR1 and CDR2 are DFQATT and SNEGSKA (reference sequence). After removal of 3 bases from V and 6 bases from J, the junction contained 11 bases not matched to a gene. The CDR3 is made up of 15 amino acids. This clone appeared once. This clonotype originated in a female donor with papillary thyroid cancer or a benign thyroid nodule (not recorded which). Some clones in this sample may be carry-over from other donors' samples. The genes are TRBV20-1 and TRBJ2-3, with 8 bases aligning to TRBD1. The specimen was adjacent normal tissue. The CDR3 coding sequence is TGCAGTGCTAGGGATCCAGGGGGCTCATCTGATACGCAGTATTTT. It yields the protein CSARDPGGSSDTQYF.